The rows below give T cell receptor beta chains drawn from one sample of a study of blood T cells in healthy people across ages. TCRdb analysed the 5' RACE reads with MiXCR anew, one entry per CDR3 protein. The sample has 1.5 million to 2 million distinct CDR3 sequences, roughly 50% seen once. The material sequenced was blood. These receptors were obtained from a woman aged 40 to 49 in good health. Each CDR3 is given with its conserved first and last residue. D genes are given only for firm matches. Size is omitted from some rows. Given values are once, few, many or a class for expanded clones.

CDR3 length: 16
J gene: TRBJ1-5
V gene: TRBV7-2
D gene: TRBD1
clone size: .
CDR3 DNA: TGTGCCAGCAGCTGGACAGGGAGTGAGGGCAATCAGCCCCAGCATTTT
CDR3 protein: CASSWTGSEGNQPQHF

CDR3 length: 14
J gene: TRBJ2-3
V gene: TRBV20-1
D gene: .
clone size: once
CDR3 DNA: TGCAGTGCCGGTAGCCCCGGACGTACAGATACGCAGTATTTT
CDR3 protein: CSAGSPGRTDTQYF

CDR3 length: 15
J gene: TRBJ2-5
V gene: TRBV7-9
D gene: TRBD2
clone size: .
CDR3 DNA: TGTACCAGCAGCCCGACTAGCGAGGTTCGAGAGACCCAGTACTTC
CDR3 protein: CTSSPTSEVRETQYF

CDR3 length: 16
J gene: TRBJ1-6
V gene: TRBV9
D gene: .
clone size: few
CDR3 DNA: TGTGCCAGCAGCGTGGCAGGGGATCCTTATAATTCACCCCTCCACTTT
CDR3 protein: CASSVAGDPYNSPLHF

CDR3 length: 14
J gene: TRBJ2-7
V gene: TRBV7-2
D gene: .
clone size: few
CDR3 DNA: TGTGCCAGCAGCTTAGTCCCAGGGGAGTACGAGCAGTACTTC
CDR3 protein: CASSLVPGEYEQYF

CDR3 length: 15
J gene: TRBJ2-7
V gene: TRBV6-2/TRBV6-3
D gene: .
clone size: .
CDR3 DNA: TGTGCCAGCAGTCGGAGGAGGGGTAACTACAATGAGCAGTACTTC
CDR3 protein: CASSRRRGNYNEQYF

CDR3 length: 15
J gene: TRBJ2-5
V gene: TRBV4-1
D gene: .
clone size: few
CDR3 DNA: TGCGCCAGCAGCCAAGAGTCGGGATACCAAGAGACCCAGTACTTC
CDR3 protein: CASSQESGYQETQYF

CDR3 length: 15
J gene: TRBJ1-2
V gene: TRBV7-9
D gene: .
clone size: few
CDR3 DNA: TGTGCCAGCAGCCACGCCGTACCGGGAAACTATGGCTACACCTTC
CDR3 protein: CASSHAVPGNYGYTF

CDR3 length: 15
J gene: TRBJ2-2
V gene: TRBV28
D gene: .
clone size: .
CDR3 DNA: TGTGCCAGCAGTTTGCCCACAGGGCGCACCGGGGAGCTGTTTTTT
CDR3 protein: CASSLPTGRTGELFF

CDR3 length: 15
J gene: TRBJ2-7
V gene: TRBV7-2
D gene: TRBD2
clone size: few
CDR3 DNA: TGTGCCAGCAGCCGAGAGCGGGGGAGGTCCTACGAGCAGTACTTC
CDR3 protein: CASSRERGRSYEQYF

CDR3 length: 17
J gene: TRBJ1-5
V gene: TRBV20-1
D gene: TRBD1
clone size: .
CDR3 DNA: TGCAGTGCTTATACCATGATGGACAGGGTAAGCAATCAGCCCCAGCATTTT
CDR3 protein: CSAYTMMDRVSNQPQHF

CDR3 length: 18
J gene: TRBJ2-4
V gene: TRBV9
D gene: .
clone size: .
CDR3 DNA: TGTGCCAGCAGCGTAGCTACACCGAAGATACTAGCCAAAAACATTCAGTACTTC
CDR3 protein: CASSVATPKILAKNIQYF

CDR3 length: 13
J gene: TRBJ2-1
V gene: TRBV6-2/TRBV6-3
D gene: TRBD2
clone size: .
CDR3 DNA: TGTGCCAGCAGTGGGACTAGTTTCAATGAGCAGTTCTTC
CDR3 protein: CASSGTSFNEQFF

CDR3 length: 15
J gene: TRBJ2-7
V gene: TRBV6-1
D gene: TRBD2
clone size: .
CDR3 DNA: TGTGCCAGCAGTGAGGAGCTAGCGGGGGGTTACGGGCAGTACTTC
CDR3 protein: CASSEELAGGYGQYF

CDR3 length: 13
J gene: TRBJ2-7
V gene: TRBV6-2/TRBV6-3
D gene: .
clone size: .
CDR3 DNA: TGTGCCAGCAGAACGGACAGCCGGTCTCCCCAGTACTTC
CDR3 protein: CASRTDSRSPQYF

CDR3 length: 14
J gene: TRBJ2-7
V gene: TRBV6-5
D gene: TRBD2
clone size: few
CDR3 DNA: TGTGCCAGCAGCCCGGGACTAGAAGGACTCGAGCAGTACTTC
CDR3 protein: CASSPGLEGLEQYF

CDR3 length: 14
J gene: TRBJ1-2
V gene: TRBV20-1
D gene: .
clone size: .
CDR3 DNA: TGCAGTGCAGAGGGGGGGGGCCTCCCCTATGGCTACACCTTC
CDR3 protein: CSAEGGGLPYGYTF

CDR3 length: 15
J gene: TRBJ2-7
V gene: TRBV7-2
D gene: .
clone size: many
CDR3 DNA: TGTGCCAGCGCCCGACAGGCCACCGTAGCCTACGAGCAGTACTTC
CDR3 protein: CASARQATVAYEQYF

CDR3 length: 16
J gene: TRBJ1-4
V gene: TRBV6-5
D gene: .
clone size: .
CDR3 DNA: TGTGCCAGCAGTTACTTCAGGGGCGCCGATAATGAAAAACTGTTTTTT
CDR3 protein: CASSYFRGADNEKLFF